These 3 T cell receptor beta chains originate from one sample sequenced in a study of T cell repertoires in cytomegalovirus infection. TCRdb passed the reads through MiXCR, listing each CDR3 protein once. The repertoire holds about 310,000 distinct CDR3 sequences, roughly a sixth seen once, with 9.5% to 15% in the top ten. The sequencing sample was made of PBMCs. All receptors come from a human donor in good health (CMV status not recorded). Some clones in this sample may be carry-over from other donors' samples.

This clonotype was found many times. The V gene is TRBV7-6, the J gene TRBJ2-7; D uncertain. The CDR3 extends over 15 amino acids. V was cut by 3 bases and J by 1 base, with 13 bases left in between. Germline V lookup: CDR1 SGHVS, CDR2 FNYEAQ. The CDR3 is CASSFAPDGSYEQYF. The CDR3 DNA follows: TGTGCCAGCAGCTTTGCCCCGGACGGTTCCTACGAGCAGTACTTC.

Here the CDR3 DNA reads TGTGCCAGCAGATCGGACGGGACTGGGAACACTGAAGCTTTCTTT. It encodes CASRSDGTGNTEAFF. V gene TRBV6-6 combines with J gene TRBJ1-1, with D possibly matching TRBD1 (5 bases). This CDR3 is built from 15 residues. V lost 6 bases and J lost 1, with 15 bases in between. Germline CDR1 reads MNHNY; CDR2 reads SVGAGI (reference sequence).

This clonotype was observed many times. The chain employs TRBV6-2 or TRBV6-3 and TRBJ2-1; 13 bases align to TRBD2. CDR1 is MNHEY, CDR2 SVGEGT, per germline. V gave up 5 bases and J gave up 7 bases; unmatched junction bases: 5. The CDR3 contains 15 residues. The CDR3 nucleotides read TGTGCCAGCAGTCCACTAGCGGGGGGGCGTAATGAGCAGTTCTTC. Translating gives CASSPLAGGRNEQFF.